Below are 22 T cell receptor beta chains sequenced from a single sample in a study of CD8+CD57+ T cells in acquired aplastic anemia. Researchers used genomic DNA as the template to profile TCR beta VDJ and CDR3. MiXCR, run by TCRdb on the reads, gives a single entry per CDR3 protein. The repertoire consists of 150,000 to 200,000 distinct CDR3 sequences, with around 66% occurring once and the leading ten covering about 45%. Specimen: sorted CD4+, CD8+, or CD8+CD57+ T cells (not recorded which) from PBMCs. The receptors here all came from a human donor with severe aplastic anemia or a healthy control (not recorded which).

The rearrangement uses TRBV7-2 and TRBJ1-1; no definite D call. V was shortened by 7 bases and J by 5 bases, with 11 bases between the two germline ends. CDR1 is SGHTA, CDR2 FQGNSA, per germline. The CDR3 has 12 residues. The CDR3 spells CASITRGTEAFF. DNA of the CDR3: TGTGCCAGCATCACCCGCGGAACTGAAGCTTTCTTT.

The chain links TRBV7-6 to TRBJ2-5; tentative D call: TRBD2 (6 bases). The V gene's germline CDR1 is SGHVS and CDR2 FNYEAQ. Deletions cut 0 bases from V and 5 bases from J, with 16 bases between. The CDR3 has 16 amino acids. In DNA, the CDR3 is TGTGCCAGCAGCTTAGCCCCGGTGGCGGGGCAGGAGACCCAGTACTTC. Translation gives CASSLAPVAGQETQYF.

This clonotype was found a few times. The chain has TRBV7-9 and TRBJ2-2, with a tentative D call TRBD1 (6 bases). Trimming took off 6 bases at V and 3 bases at J, with 14 bases between the two ends. Germline lookup yields CDR1 SEHNR and CDR2 FQNEAQ (reference sequence). This CDR3 region has 15 residues. CDR3 in DNA: TGTGCCAGCAGTAAGGGACAACAGTACACCGGGGAGCTGTTTTTT. Translating gives CASSKGQQYTGELFF. The full variable domain, with the rest looked up from reference TRBV7-9 and TRBJ2-2, is DTGVSQNPRHKITKRGQNVTFRCDPISEHNRLYWYRQTLGQGPEFLTYFQNEAQLEKSRLLSDRFSAERPKGSFSTLEIQRTEQGDSAMYLCASSKGQQYTGELFFGEGSRLTVL.

This clonotype was seen ten or more times. The rearrangement joins TRBV7-9 to TRBJ2-1, with 13 positions matching TRBD2. CDR1 SEHNR and CDR2 FQNEAQ come from the germline V gene (reference sequence). The CDR3 totals 16 residues. Trimming took 4 bases from V and 5 from J; bases not matched to a gene: 5. Written as DNA, the CDR3 is TGTGCCAGCAGCTCATCCGGGACTAGCGGGGACAATGAGCAGTTCTTC. Encoded protein: CASSSSGTSGDNEQFF.

The chain recombines TRBV7-9 with TRBJ1-2; D is possibly TRBD1 (5 bases). CDR3 length equals 17 residues. V was pared by 4 bases and J by 2 bases, with 20 bases between. Germline assignment: CDR1 SEHNR and CDR2 FQNEAQ (reference sequence). CDR3 DNA sequence: TGTGCCAGCAGCTCCACCGGGGGGGTTCGGGGGAACTATGGCTACACCTTC. Its translation: CASSSTGGVRGNYGYTF.

This clonotype came up a few times. The V and J genes are TRBV7-9 and TRBJ1-1; D perhaps matches TRBD1 (6 bases). In germline, CDR1 is SEHNR, CDR2 FQNEAQ (reference sequence). Trimming removed 3 bases from V and 0 bases from J, with 11 bases in between. CDR3 size: 15 residues. CDR3 loop: CASSLLGAMNTEAFF. DNA for the CDR3: TGTGCCAGCAGCTTGTTGGGGGCCATGAACACTGAAGCTTTCTTT. The entire variable domain, with the rest obtained from reference TRBV7-9 and TRBJ1-1, is as follows: DTGVSQNPRHKITKRGQNVTFRCDPISEHNRLYWYRQTLGQGPEFLTYFQNEAQLEKSRLLSDRFSAERPKGSFSTLEIQRTEQGDSAMYLCASSLLGAMNTEAFFGQGTRLTVV.

The V and J genes are TRBV25-1 and TRBJ2-7; 8 bases map to TRBD1. Germline V gene lookup returns CDR1 MGHDK and CDR2 SYGVNS. The V segment lost 2 bases and the J segment 6 bases; nucleotides outside the gene matches: 3. This CDR3 has 13 amino acids. CDR3 in DNA: TGTGCCAGCAGTGAAGGACAGGGCAGCGAGCAGTACTTC. Protein: CASSEGQGSEQYF.

V and J are TRBV7-9 and TRBJ1-2; 9 bases are a match to TRBD1. Per germline, CDR1 SEHNR and CDR2 FQNEAQ (reference sequence). The CDR3 has 14 amino acids. The V segment lost 5 bases and the J segment 7 bases; nucleotides outside the gene matches: 8. CDR3 DNA: TGTGCCAGCAGCGTCGACAGGGGGTCGACTGGCTACACCTTC. Translating gives CASSVDRGSTGYTF.

As to this clonotype: The junction shows a germline mismatch at one end, possibly a read error. The chain has TRBV5-8 and TRBJ1-5; the D gene is possibly TRBD1 (5 bases). This CDR3 has 14 residues. CDR1 is SGHTS and CDR2 is YDEGEE in the germline V gene. As DNA, the CDR3 is TGCGCCAGCAGCTTCGAAGGGGGCAATCAGCCCCAGCATTTT. It is translated as CASSFEGGNQPQHF.

This chain uses TRBV7-9 with TRBJ2-2; no clear D gene. V lost 1 base, J lost 6 bases, and 15 bases lay in between. Germline V gives CDR1 SEHNR, CDR2 FQNEAQ (reference sequence). This CDR3 is built from 16 residues. The CDR3 DNA reads as TGTGCCAGCAGCTTAGAGGTGCGAAGGGTGGCCGGGGAGCTGTTTTTT. Translating gives CASSLEVRRVAGELFF.

This chain links TRBV7-9 with TRBJ1-2; D may be TRBD1 (5 bases). The CDR3 consists of 13 residues. The germline V and J ends were trimmed by 6 bases and 12 bases, with 20 bases remaining between them. Germline assignment: CDR1 SEHNR and CDR2 FQNEAQ (reference sequence). CDR3: CASSPSLGRGDTF. The CDR3, as DNA: TGTGCCAGCAGTCCTTCCCTGGGGCGCGGCGACACCTTC.

This clonotype was seen once. The V and J genes are TRBV7-2 and TRBJ2-7, with TRBD2 as a possible D gene (6 bases). The CDR3 runs 14 residues. In germline, CDR1 is SGHTA, CDR2 FQGNSA. V was trimmed by 5 bases and J by 7 bases, leaving 18 bases between them. The CDR3 nucleotides are TGTGCCAGCAGCGGAGCGGGCAGGCACTTAGAGCAGTACTTC. This sequence encodes CASSGAGRHLEQYF.

This clonotype was seen only a few times. The rearrangement joins TRBV15 to TRBJ2-1; either TRBD1 or TRBD2 may fit D (5 bases each). Germline values: CDR1 LNHNV, CDR2 YYDKDF (reference sequence). The length of the CDR3 is 14 residues. Trimming took off 0 bases at V and 10 bases at J, with 13 bases between the two ends. CDR3 coding DNA: TGTGCCACCAGCAGAGATCCGGGGCAGAAAGAGCAGTTCTTC. It encodes CATSRDPGQKEQFF.

The chain uses TRBV5-6 and TRBJ1-6, with a weak D call TRBD1 (6 bases). The V gene lost 3 bases and the J gene lost 13 bases, with 20 bases spanning the gap. Looked up from germline, CDR1 is SGHDT and CDR2 is YYEEEE. The CDR3 covers 15 residues. The CDR3 sequence is CASSSQLGGSDPLHF. CDR3 DNA: TGTGCCAGCAGCTCACAGTTAGGGGGGTCCGATCCCCTCCACTTT.

This clonotype is labeled as hyperexpanded (1% or more). The rearrangement joins TRBV7-9 to TRBJ2-2; the D gene is possibly TRBD2 (5 bases). The CDR3 is 15 amino acids. Trimming cost V 6 bases and J 7 bases, with 18 bases left between them. Germline V gene lookup returns CDR1 SEHNR and CDR2 FQNEAQ (reference sequence). CDR3 DNA sequence: TGTGCCAGCAGTTTGGACTCCCCACCGTTCGGGGAGCTGTTTTTT. This codes for CASSLDSPPFGELFF.

This clonotype was found once. The V gene is TRBV6-4, the J gene TRBJ2-3; possibly TRBD2 for D (5 bases). Trimming took off 0 bases at V and 9 bases at J, with 10 bases between the two ends. Per the germline V gene, CDR1 is MRHNA and CDR2 is SNTAGT. There are 13 residues in the CDR3. CDR3 sequence (DNA): TGTGCCAGCAGTGACTCGAGGGCGGGCACGCAGTATTTT. It yields the protein CASSDSRAGTQYF.

V gene TRBV12-3 or TRBV12-4 combines with J gene TRBJ2-2, with no clear D. The length of the CDR3 is 12 residues. Trimming cost V 10 bases and J 4 bases, with 10 bases left between them. The CDR3 coding sequence is TGTGCCACCCGGCGAGTCACCGGGGAGCTGTTTTTT. It is translated as CATRRVTGELFF.

The gene calls are TRBV29-1 and TRBJ2-3; D possibly corresponds to TRBD2 (6 bases). Germline V gives CDR1 SQVTM, CDR2 ANQGSEA. Trimming shortened V by 7 bases and J by 2 bases, and 7 bases separated the two germline ends. The CDR3 spans 11 residues. The CDR3 protein is CSGGTTDTQYF. CDR3 DNA sequence: TGCAGCGGCGGGACCACAGATACGCAGTATTTT.

V usage is TRBV19 and J usage is TRBJ1-4; 7 bases match TRBD1. The germline V gene encodes CDR1 LNHDA and CDR2 SQIVND (reference sequence). V trimming: 7 bases; J trimming: 7 bases; junction bases outside the gene matches: 9. The CDR3 consists of 14 residues. The CDR3 nucleotides read TGTGCCAGTACCCAGGGGGGGCGCGGTGAAAAACTGTTTTTT. Translation gives CASTQGGRGEKLFF. Variable domain in full (rest from reference TRBV19 and TRBJ1-4): DGGITQSPKYLFRKEGQNVTLSCEQNLNHDAMYWYRQDPGQGLRLIYYSQIVNDFQKGDIAEGYSVSREKKESFPLTVTSAQKNPTAFYLCASTQGGRGEKLFFGSGTQLSVL.

A single count supports this clonotype. This chain uses TRBV9 with TRBJ2-1; 10 positions agree with TRBD1. Trimming removed 4 bases from V and 2 bases from J; junction bases left unmatched: 3. CDR1 SGDLS and CDR2 YYNGEE come from the germline V gene. This CDR3 has 15 residues. CDR3 amino acids: CASSLGQGAYNEQFF. As DNA, the CDR3 is TGTGCCAGCAGCCTCGGACAGGGGGCCTACAATGAGCAGTTCTTC.

Only a few counts were recorded for this clonotype. The V and J genes are TRBV7-3 and TRBJ2-5; TRBD1 matches 10 bases. The V gene end was trimmed by 5 bases and the J gene end by 7 bases; junction bases not matched to a gene: 7. The CDR3 runs to 14 residues. The germline V gene has CDR1 SGHTA and CDR2 FQGTGA. The DNA of the CDR3 is TGTGCCAGCAGCCCGGGACAGGGGTTGGCGACCCAGTACTTC. Translated: CASSPGQGLATQYF.

V is TRBV20-1 and J is TRBJ2-3, with TRBD2 matching 7 bases. V shed 2 bases, J shed 6 bases, and the junction held 2 bases outside the gene matches. The length of the CDR3 is 12 residues. The germline gives CDR1 DFQATT, CDR2 SNEGSKA (reference sequence). The CDR3 reads CSARISGDTQYF. CDR3 DNA: TGCAGTGCTAGAATTAGCGGGGATACGCAGTATTTT.